This T cell receptor beta chain stems from a study of blood T cell repertoires in COVID-19. Using immunoSEQ multiplex PCR, the repertoire was profiled, and TCRdb retains in-frame clones only, with some absent. The sample lists some 20,000 clones, 86% occurring once. CDR3 length: 12 residues. Germline CDR1 and CDR2: SNHLY and FYNNEI. Trimming shortened V by 3 bases and J by 5 bases, and 7 bases separated the two germline ends. This rearrangement joins TRBV2 to TRBJ1-2; D is unresolved. Sequencing used peripheral blood. This TCR was recovered from a human donor with acute or convalescent COVID-19. The donor label of this sample is uncertain. CDR3 in amino acids: CASSDRLYGYTF. CDR3 coding DNA: TGTGCCAGCAGTGACAGGTTATATGGCTACACCTTC. Variable domain in full (rest from reference TRBV2 and TRBJ1-2): EPEVTQTPSHQVTQMGQEVILRCVPISNHLYFYWYRQILGQKVEFLVSFYNNEISEKSEIFDDQFSVERPDGSNFTLKIRSTKLEDSAMYFCASSDRLYGYTFGSGTRLTVV.